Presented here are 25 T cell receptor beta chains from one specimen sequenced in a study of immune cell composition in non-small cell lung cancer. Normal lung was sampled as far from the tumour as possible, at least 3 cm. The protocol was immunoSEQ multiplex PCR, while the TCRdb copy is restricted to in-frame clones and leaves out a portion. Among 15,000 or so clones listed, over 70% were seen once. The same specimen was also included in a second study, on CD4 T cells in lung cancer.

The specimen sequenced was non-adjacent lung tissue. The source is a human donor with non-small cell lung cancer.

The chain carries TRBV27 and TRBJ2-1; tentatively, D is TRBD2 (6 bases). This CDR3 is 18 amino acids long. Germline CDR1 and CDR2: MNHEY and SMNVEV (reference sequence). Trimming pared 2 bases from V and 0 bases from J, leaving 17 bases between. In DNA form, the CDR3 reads TGTGCCAGCAGTTTAATAGGTGGGACTCCTAGCTCCTACAATGAGCAGTTCTTC. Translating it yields CASSLIGGTPSSYNEQFF.

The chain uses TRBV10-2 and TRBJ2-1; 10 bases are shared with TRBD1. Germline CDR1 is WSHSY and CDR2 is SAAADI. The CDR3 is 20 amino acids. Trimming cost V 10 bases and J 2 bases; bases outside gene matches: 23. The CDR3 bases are TGCGCCACCAGAGGGTCCGGGACAGGGGTATTTCTTATGGCCTACAATGAGCAGTTCTTC. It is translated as CATRGSGTGVFLMAYNEQFF.

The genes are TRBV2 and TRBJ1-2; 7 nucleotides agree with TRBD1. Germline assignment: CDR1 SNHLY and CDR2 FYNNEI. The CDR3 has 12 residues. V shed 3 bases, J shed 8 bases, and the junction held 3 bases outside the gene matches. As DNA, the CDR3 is TGTGCCAGCAGTGAGACAGGGTGGGGCTACACCTTC. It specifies CASSETGWGYTF. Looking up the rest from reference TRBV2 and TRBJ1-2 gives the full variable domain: EPEVTQTPSHQVTQMGQEVILRCVPISNHLYFYWYRQILGQKVEFLVSFYNNEISEKSEIFDDQFSVERPDGSNFTLKIRSTKLEDSAMYFCASSETGWGYTFGSGTRLTVV.

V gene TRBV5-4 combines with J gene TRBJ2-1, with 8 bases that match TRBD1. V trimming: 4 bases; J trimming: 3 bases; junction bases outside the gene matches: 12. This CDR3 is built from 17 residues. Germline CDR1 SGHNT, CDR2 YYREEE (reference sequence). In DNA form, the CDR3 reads TGTGCCAGCAGCGATGAGGCAGGGGGCCGGGACTACAATGAGCAGTTCTTC. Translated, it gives CASSDEAGGRDYNEQFF.

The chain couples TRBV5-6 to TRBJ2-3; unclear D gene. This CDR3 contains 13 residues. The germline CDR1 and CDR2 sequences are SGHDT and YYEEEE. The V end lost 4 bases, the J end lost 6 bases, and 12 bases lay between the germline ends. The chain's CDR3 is CASSPMDVDTQYF. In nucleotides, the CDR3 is TGTGCCAGCAGCCCGATGGACGTCGATACGCAGTATTTT.

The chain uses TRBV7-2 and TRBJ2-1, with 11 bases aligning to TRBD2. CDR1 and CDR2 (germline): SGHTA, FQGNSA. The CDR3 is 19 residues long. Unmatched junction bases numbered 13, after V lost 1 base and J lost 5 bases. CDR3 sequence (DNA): TGTGCCAGCAGCTTAGGGTGGACTAGCGGGTCCGGGATTGACAATGAGCAGTTCTTC. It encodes CASSLGWTSGSGIDNEQFF.

The chain's CDR3 is CASSHGPDTQYF. As DNA, the CDR3 is TGTGCCAGCAGCCACGGGCCAGATACGCAGTATTTT. The chain carries TRBV11-1 and TRBJ2-3; D call uncertain. There are 12 residues in the CDR3. Between the trimmed V and J ends, which lost 5 bases and 4 bases, there was a span of 7 bases. Per germline, CDR1 SGHAT and CDR2 FQDESV (reference sequence).

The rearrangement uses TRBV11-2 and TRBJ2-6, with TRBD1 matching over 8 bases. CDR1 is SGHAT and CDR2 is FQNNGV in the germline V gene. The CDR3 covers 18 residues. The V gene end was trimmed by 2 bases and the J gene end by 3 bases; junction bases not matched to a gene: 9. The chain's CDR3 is CASSLRSGQGLGANVLTF. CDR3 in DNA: TGTGCCAGCAGCTTAAGGTCAGGACAGGGCCTTGGGGCCAACGTCCTGACTTTC.

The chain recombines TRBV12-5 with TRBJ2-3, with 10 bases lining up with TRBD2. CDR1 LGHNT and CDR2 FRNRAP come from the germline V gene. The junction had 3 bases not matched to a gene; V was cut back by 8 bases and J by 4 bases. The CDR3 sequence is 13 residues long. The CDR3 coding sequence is TGTGCTAGTAGCGGGGGGGCCTCAGATACGCAGTATTTT. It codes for CASSGGASDTQYF.

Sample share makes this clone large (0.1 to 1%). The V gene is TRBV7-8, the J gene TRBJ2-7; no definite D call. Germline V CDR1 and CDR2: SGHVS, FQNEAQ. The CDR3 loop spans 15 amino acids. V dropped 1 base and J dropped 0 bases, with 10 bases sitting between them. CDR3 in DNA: TGTGCCAGCAGCTTAGGTCCCCAGAGCTCCTACGAGCAGTACTTC. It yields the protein CASSLGPQSSYEQYF.

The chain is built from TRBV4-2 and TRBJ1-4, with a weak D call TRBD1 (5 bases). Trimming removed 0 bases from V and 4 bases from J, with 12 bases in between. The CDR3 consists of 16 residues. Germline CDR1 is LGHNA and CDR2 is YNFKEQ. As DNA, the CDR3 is TGTGCCAGCAGCCAAGATTTGGGGCAGAGTAATGAAAAACTGTTTTTT. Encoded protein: CASSQDLGQSNEKLFF.

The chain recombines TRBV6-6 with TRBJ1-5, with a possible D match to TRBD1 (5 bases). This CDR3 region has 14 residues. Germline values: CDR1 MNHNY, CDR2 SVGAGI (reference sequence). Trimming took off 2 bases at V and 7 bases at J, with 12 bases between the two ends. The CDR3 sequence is CASSYGGRGQPQHF. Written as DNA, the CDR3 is TGTGCCAGCAGTTACGGTGGAAGGGGCCAGCCCCAGCATTTT.

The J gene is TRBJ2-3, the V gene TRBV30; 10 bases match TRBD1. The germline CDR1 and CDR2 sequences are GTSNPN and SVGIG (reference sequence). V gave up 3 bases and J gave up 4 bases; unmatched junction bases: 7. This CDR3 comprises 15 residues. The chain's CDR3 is CAWSRRDRGPDTQYF. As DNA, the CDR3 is TGTGCCTGGAGCCGCCGGGACAGGGGACCAGATACGCAGTATTTT.

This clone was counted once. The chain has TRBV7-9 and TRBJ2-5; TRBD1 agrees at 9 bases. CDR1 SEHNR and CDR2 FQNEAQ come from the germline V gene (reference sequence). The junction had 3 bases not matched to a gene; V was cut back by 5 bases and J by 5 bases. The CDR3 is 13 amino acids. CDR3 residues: CASSRDRDETQYF. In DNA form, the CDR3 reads TGTGCCAGCAGCCGGGACAGGGATGAGACCCAGTACTTC.

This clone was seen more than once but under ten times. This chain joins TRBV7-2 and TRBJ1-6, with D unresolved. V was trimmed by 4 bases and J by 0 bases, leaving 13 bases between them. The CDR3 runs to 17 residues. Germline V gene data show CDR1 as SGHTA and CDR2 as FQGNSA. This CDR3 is CASSSQLGSSYNSPLHF. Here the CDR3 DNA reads TGTGCCAGCAGCTCCCAGCTGGGCAGCTCCTATAATTCACCCCTCCACTTT.

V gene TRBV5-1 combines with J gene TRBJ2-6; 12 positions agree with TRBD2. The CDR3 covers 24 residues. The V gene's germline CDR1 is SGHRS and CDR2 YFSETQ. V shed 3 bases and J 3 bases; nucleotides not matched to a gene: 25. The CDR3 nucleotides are TGCGCCAGCAGCTCCCTAGGCGGGGGCGCTAGCGGGGGGGCCGAGGTTTATGGGGCCAACGTCCTGACTTTC. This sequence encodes CASSSLGGGASGGAEVYGANVLTF. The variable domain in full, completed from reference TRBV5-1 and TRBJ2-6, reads KAGVTQTPRYLIKTRGQQVTLSCSPISGHRSVSWYQQTPGQGLQFLFEYFSETQRNKGNFPGRFSGRQFSNSRSEMNVSTLELGDSALYLCASSSLGGGASGGAEVYGANVLTFGAGSRLTVL.

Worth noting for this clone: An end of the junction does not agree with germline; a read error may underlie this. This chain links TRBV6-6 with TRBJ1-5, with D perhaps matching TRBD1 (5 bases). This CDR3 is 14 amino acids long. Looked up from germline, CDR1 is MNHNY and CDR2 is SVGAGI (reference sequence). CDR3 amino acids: CAISGTAGAQPQHF. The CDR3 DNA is TGTGCCATCAGTGGGACGGCTGGTGCTCAGCCCCAGCATTTT.

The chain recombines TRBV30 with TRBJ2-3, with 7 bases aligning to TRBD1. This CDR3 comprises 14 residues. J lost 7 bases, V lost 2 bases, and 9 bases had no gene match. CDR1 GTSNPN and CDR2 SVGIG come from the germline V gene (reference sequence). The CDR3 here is CAWSTGTAGNTQYF. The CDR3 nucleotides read TGTGCCTGGAGTACTGGGACAGCCGGAAATACGCAGTATTTT.

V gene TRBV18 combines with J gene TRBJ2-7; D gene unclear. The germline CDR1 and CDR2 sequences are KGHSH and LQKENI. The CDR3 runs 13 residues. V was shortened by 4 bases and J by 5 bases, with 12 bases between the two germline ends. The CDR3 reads CASSRAPQDEQYF. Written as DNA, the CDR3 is TGTGCCAGCTCACGGGCACCTCAGGACGAGCAGTACTTC.

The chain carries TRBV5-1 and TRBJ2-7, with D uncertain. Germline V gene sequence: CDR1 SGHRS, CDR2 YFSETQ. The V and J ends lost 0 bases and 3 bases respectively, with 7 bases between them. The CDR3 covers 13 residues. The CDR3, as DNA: TGCGCCAGCAGCTTGGGGATGATCTACGAGCAGTACTTC. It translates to CASSLGMIYEQYF.

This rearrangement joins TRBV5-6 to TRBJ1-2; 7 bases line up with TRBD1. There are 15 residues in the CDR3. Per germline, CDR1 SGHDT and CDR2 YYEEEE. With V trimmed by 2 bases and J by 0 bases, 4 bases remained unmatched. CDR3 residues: CASSFTGQSNYGYTF. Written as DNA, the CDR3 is TGTGCCAGCAGCTTTACGGGACAGTCTAACTATGGCTACACCTTC.

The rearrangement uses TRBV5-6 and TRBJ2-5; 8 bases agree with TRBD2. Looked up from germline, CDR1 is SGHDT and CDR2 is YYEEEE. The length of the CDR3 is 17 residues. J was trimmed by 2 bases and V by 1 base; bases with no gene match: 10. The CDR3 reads CASSLLGSGAVQETQYF. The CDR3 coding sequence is TGTGCCAGCAGCTTGTTGGGTAGCGGGGCGGTTCAAGAGACCCAGTACTTC.

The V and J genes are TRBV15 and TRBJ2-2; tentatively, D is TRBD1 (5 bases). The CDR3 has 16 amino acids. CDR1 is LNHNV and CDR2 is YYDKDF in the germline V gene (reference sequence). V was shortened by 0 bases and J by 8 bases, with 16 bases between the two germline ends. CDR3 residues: CATSRDTRVELGELFF. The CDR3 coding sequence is TGTGCCACCAGCAGAGATACCAGGGTAGAATTGGGGGAGCTGTTTTTT.

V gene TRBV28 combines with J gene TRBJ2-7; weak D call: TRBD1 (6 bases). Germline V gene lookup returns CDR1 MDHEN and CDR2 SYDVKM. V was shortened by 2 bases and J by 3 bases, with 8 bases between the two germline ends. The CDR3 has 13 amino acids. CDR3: CASSLQGYYEQYF. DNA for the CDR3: TGTGCCAGCAGTTTACAGGGGTACTACGAGCAGTACTTC.

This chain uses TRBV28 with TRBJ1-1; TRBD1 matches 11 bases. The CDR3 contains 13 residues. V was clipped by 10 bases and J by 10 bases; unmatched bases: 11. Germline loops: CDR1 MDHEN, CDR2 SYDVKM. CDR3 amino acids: CATVGTGGRGAFF. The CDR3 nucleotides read TGTGCCACCGTGGGGACAGGGGGTAGGGGAGCTTTCTTT.